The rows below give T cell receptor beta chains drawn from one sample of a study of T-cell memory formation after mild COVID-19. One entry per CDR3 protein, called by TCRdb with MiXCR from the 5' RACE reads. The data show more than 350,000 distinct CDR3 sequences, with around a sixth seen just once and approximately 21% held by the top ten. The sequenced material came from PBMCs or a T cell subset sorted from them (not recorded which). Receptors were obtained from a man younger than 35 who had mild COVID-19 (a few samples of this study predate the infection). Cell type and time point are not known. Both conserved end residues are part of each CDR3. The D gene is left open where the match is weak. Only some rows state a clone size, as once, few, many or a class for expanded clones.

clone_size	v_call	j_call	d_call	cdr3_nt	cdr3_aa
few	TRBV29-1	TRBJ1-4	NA	TGCAGCGTCCGACAGTCCCCTAGGGAAAAACTGTTTTTT	CSVRQSPREKLFF
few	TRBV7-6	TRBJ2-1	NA	TGTGCCAGCAGCAACCGACAGAATAGGAATGAGCAGTTCTTC	CASSNRQNRNEQFF
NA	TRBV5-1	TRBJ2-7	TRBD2	TGCGCCAGCAGCTCGTCGTTAAGGACTAGTGAGCAGTACTTC	CASSSSLRTSEQYF
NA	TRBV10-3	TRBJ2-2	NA	TGTGCCATCAGCACCCCGGGACGGCCGACCGGGGAGCTGTTTTTT	CAISTPGRPTGELFF
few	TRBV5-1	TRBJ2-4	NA	TGCGCCAGCAGCGGGCAGGGATTAAACATTCAGTACTTC	CASSGQGLNIQYF
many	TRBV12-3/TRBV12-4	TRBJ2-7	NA	TGTGCCAGCAGGACAATCGTCGGGACACAGTACTTC	CASRTIVGTQYF
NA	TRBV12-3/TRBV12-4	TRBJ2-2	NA	TGTGCCAGCTTCTGGGAATCGAACACCGGGGAGCTGTTTTTT	CASFWESNTGELFF
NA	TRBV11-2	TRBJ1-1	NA	TGTGCCAGCAGCTTAGTTCGGGTCATGAACACTGAAGCTTTCTTT	CASSLVRVMNTEAFF
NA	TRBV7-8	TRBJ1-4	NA	TGTGCCAGCAGCGGGACGGACGGAAGTAAACTGTTTTTT	CASSGTDGSKLFF
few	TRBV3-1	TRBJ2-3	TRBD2	TGTGCCAGCAGCCATAGCAGCGGGGGTGGAGATACGCAGTATTTT	CASSHSSGGGDTQYF
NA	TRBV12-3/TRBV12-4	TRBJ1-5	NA	TGTGCCAGCAGTTTGGCAACAGGCAACAATCAGCCCCAGCATTTT	CASSLATGNNQPQHF
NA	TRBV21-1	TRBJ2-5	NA	TGTGCCAGCAGCAAAACGTCCAGCGGGGGGCAAGAGACCCAGTACTTC	CASSKTSSGGQETQYF
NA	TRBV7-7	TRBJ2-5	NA	TGTGCTAGCGCCCCTTGGGGGTCACAAGAGACCCAGTACTTC	CASAPWGSQETQYF
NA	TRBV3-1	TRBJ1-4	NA	TGTGCCAGCAGCCAAGAAGAGGGGCTGTTTTTT	CASSQEEGLFF
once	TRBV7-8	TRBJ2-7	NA	TGTGCCAGCAGCCTGGACAGTGGCTACGAGCAGTACTTC	CASSLDSGYEQYF
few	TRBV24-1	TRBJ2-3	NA	TGTGCCACCAGTGACCCTGTACGGGTGGGAGATACGCAGTATTTT	CATSDPVRVGDTQYF
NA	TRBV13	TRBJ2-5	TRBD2	TGTGCCAGCAGCCCTCGTCTAGCGGGATCGTTACAAGAGACCCAGTACTTC	CASSPRLAGSLQETQYF
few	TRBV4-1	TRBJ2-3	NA	TGCGCCAGCAGCCAAGAGGGAGATACGCAGTATTTT	CASSQEGDTQYF